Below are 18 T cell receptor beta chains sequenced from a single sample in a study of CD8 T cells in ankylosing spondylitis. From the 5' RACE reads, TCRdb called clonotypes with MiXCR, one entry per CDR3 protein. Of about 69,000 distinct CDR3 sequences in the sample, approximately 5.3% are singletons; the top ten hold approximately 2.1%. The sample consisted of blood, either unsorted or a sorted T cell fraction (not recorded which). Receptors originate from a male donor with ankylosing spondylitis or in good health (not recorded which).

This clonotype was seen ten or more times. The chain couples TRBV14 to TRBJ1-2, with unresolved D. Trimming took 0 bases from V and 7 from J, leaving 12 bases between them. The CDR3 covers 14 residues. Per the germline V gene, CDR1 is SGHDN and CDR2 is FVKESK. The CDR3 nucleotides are TGTGCCAGCAGCCAAGACTCCGGCAAAGGTGGCTACACCTTC. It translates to CASSQDSGKGGYTF.

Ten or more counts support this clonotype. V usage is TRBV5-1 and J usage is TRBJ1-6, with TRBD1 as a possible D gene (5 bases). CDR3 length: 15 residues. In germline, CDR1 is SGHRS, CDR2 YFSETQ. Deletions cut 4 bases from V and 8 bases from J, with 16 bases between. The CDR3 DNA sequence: TGCGCCAGCAGCCTGGGGACGGGGGATTATTCACCCCTCCACTTT. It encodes CASSLGTGDYSPLHF.

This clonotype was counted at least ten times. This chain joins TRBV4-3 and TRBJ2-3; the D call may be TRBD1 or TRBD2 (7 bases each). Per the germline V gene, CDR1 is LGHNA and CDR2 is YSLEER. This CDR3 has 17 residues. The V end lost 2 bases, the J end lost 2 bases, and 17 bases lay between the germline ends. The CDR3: CASSQLGGGGPTDTQYF. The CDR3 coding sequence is TGCGCCAGCAGCCAATTAGGGGGCGGGGGCCCCACAGATACGCAGTATTTT.

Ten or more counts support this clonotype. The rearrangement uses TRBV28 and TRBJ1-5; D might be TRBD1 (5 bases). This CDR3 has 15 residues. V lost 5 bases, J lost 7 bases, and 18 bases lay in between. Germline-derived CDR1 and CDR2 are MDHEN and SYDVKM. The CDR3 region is CASSEGLGPQQPQHF. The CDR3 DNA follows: TGTGCCAGCAGTGAGGGGTTGGGACCCCAACAGCCCCAGCATTTT. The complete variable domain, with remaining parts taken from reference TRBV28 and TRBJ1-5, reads DVKVTQSSRYLVKRTGEKVFLECVQDMDHENMFWYRQDPGLGLRLIYFSYDVKMKEKGDIPEGYSVSREKKERFSLILESASTNQTSMYLCASSEGLGPQQPQHFGDGTRLSIL.

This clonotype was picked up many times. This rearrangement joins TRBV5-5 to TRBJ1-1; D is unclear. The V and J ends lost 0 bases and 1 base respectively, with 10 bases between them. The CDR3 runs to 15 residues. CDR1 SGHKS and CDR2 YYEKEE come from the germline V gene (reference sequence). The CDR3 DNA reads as TGTGCCAGCAGCTTGGTGGCACATTGGAACACTGAAGCTTTCTTT. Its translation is CASSLVAHWNTEAFF.

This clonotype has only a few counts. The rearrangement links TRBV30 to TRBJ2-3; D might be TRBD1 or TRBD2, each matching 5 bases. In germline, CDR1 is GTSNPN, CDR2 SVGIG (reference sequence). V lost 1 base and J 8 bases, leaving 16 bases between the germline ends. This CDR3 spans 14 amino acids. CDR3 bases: TGTGCCTGGAGTGGCACCTCAGGGAGAGGTACGCAGTATTTT. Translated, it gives CAWSGTSGRGTQYF.

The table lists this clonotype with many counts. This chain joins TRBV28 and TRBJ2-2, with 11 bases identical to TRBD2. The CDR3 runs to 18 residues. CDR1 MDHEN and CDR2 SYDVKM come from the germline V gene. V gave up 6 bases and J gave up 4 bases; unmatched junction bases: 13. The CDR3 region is CASSSGGGGLAATGELFF. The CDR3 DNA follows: TGTGCCAGCAGCTCAGGGGGGGGGGGACTAGCGGCCACCGGGGAGCTGTTTTTT.

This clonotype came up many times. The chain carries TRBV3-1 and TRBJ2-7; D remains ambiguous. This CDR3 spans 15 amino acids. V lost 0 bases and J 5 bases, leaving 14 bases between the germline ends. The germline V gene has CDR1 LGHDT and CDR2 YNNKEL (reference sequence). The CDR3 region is CASSQDGIVFDEQYF. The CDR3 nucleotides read TGTGCCAGCAGCCAAGATGGTATAGTGTTCGACGAGCAGTACTTC.

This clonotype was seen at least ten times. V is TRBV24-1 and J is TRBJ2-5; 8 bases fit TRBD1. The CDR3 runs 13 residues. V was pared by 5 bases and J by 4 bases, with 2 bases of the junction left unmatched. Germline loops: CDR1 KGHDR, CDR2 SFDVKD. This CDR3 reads CATSGQGLETQYF. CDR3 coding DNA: TGTGCCACCAGTGGACAGGGGCTAGAGACCCAGTACTTC.

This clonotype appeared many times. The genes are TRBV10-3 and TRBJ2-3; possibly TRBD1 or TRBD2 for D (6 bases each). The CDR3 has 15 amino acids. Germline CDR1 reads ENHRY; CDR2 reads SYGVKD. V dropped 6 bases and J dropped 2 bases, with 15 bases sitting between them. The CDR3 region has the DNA TGTGCCATCAGCGCGGGACACCCAACCACAGATACGCAGTATTTT. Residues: CAISAGHPTTDTQYF.

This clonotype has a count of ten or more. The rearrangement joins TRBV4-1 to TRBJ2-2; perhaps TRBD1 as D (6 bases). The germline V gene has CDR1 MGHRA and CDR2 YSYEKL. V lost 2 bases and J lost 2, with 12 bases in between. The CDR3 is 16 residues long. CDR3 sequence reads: CASSQKRTANTGELFF. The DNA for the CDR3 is TGCGCCAGCAGCCAAAAACGGACAGCTAACACCGGGGAGCTGTTTTTT.

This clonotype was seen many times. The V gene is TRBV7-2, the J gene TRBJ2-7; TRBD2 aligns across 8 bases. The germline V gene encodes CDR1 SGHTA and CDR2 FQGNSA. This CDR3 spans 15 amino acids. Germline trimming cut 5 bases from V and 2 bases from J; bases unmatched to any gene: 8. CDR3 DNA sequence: TGTGCCAGCAGCCCGCTACCGGGACTAGCCTACGAGCAGTACTTC. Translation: CASSPLPGLAYEQYF. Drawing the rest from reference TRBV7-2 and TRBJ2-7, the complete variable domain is GAGVSQSPSNKVTEKGKDVELRCDPISGHTALYWYRQSLGQGLEFLIYFQGNSAPDKSGLPSDRFSAERTGGSVSTLTIQRTQQEDSAVYLCASSPLPGLAYEQYFGPGTRLTVT.

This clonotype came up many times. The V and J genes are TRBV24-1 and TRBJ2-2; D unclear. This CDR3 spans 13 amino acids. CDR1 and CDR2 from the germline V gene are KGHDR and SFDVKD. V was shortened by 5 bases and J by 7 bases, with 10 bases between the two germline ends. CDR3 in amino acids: CATSALGGGELFF. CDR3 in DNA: TGTGCCACCAGTGCCCTCGGTGGCGGGGAGCTGTTTTTT.

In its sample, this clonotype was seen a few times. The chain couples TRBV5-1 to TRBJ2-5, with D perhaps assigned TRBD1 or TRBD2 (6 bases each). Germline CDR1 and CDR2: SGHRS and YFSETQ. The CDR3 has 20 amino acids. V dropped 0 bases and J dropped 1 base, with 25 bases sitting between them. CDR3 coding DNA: TGCGCCAGCAGCTTGGATCGGGGGCCCCATTTAACAGAAAGCCAAGAGACCCAGTACTTC. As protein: CASSLDRGPHLTESQETQYF.

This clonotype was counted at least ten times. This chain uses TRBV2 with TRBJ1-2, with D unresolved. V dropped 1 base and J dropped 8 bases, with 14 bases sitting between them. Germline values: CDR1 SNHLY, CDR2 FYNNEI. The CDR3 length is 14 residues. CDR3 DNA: TGTGCCAGCAGTGAAGGTGTGGGGAGATGGGGCTACACCTTC. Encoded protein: CASSEGVGRWGYTF.

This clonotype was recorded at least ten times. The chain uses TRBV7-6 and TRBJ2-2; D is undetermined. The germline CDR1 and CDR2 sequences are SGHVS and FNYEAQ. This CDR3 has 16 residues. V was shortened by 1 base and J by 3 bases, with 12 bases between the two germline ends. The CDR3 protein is CASSLELMSYTGELFF. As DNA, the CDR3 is TGTGCCAGCAGCTTAGAGCTAATGTCGTACACCGGGGAGCTGTTTTTT.

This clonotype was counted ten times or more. The CDR3 here is CASSPRGGATDTQYF. The CDR3 region has the DNA TGTGCCAGCAGCCCCCGCGGGGGTGCCACAGATACGCAGTATTTT. The chain recombines TRBV16 with TRBJ2-3, with TRBD2 identical over 7 bases. J was trimmed by 2 bases and V by 4 bases; bases with no gene match: 6. Per the germline V gene, CDR1 is KGHSY and CDR2 is FQNENV. The length of the CDR3 is 15 residues.

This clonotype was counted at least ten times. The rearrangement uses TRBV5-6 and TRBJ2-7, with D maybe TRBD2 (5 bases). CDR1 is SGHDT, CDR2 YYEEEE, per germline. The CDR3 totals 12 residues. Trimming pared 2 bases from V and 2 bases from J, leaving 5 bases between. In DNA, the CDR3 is TGTGCCAGCAGCTTCGGGGCCTACGAGCAGTACTTC. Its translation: CASSFGAYEQYF.